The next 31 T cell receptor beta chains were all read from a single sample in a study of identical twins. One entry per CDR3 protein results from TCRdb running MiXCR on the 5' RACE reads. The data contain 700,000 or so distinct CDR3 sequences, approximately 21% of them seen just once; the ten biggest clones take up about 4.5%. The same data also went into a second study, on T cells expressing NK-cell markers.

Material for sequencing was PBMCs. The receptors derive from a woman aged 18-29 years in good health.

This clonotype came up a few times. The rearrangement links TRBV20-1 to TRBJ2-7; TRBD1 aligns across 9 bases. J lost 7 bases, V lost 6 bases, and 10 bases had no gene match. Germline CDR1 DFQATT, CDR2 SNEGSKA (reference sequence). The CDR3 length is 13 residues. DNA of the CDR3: TGCAGTGCCGCCGGGACAGGGCTCTGGGAGCAGTACTTC. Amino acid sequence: CSAAGTGLWEQYF.

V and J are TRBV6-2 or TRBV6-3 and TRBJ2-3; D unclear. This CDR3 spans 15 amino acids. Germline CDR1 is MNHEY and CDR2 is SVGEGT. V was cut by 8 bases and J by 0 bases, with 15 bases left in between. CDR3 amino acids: CASLRGQTSTDTQYF. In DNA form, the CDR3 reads TGTGCCAGCCTTCGTGGGCAGACTAGCACAGATACGCAGTATTTT.

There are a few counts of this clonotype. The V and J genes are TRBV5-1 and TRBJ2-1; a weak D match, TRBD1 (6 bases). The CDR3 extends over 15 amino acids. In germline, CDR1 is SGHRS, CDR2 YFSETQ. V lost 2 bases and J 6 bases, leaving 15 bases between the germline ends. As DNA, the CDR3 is TGCGCCAGCAGCTTAAGATTCGGGACACCCAATGAGCAGTTCTTC. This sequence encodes CASSLRFGTPNEQFF.

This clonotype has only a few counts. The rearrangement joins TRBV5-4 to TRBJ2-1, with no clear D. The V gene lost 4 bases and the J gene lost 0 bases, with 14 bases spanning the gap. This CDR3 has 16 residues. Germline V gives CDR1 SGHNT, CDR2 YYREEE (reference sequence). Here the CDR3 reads CASSPRIGRSYNEQFF. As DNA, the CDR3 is TGTGCCAGCAGCCCGCGCATAGGACGCTCCTACAATGAGCAGTTCTTC.

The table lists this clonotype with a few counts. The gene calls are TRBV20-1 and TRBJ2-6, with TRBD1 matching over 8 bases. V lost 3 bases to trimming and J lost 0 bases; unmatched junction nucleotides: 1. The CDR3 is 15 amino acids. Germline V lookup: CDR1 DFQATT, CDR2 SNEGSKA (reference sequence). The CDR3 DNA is TGCAGTGCTAGCAGGGGGCCCTCTGGGGCCAACGTCCTGACTTTC. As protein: CSASRGPSGANVLTF.

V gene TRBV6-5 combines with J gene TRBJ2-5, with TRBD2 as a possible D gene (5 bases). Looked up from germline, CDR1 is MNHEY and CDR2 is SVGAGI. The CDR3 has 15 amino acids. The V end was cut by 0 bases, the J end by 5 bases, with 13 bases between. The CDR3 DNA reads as TGTGCCAGCAGTTACTCTGGGCTAGCCCAGGAGACCCAGTACTTC. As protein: CASSYSGLAQETQYF.

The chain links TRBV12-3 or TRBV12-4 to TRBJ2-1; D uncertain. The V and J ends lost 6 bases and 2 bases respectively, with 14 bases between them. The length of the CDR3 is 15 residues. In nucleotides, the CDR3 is TGTGCCAGCAGAACAACTATTGGAGCCTACAATGAGCAGTTCTTC. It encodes CASRTTIGAYNEQFF.

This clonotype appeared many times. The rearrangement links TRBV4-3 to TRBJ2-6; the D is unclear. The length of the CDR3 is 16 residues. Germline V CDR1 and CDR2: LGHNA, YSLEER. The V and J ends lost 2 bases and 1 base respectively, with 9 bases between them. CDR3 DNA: TGCGCCAGCAGCCAAAACTTGCAATCTGGGGCCAACGTCCTGACTTTC. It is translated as CASSQNLQSGANVLTF.

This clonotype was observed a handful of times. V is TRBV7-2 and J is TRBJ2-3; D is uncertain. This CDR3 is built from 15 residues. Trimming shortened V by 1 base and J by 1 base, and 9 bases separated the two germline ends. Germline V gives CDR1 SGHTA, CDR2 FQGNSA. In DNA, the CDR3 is TGTGCCAGCAGCTTAGTGGCGAGAGGCACAGATACGCAGTATTTT. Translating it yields CASSLVARGTDTQYF. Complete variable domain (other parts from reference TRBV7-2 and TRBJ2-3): GAGVSQSPSNKVTEKGKDVELRCDPISGHTALYWYRQSLGQGLEFLIYFQGNSAPDKSGLPSDRFSAERTGGSVSTLTIQRTQQEDSAVYLCASSLVARGTDTQYFGPGTRLTVL.

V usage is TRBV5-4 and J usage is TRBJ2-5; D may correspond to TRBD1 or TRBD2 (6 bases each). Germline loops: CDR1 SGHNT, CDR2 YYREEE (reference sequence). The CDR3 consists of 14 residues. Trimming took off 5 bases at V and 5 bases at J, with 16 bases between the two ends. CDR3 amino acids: CASSPGGVFETQYF. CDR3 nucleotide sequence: TGTGCCAGCAGTCCCGGGGGCGTGTTCGAGACCCAGTACTTC.

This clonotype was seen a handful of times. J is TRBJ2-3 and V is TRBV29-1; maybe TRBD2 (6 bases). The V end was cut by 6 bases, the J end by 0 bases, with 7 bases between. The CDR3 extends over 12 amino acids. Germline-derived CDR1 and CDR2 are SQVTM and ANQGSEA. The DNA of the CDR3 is TGCAGCGTCGGGGGAAGCACAGATACGCAGTATTTT. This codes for CSVGGSTDTQYF.

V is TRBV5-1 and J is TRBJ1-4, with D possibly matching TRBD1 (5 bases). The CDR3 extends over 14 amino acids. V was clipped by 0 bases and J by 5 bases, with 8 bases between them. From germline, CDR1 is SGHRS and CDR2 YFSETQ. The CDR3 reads CASSLAAGNEKLFF. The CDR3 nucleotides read TGCGCCAGCAGCTTGGCGGCAGGGAATGAAAAACTGTTTTTT.

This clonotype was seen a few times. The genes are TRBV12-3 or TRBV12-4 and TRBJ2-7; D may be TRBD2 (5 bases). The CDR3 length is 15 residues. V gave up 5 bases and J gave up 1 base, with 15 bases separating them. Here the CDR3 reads CASSPRTRFSYEQYF. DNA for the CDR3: TGTGCCAGCAGTCCCCGGACTCGTTTTTCCTACGAGCAGTACTTC.

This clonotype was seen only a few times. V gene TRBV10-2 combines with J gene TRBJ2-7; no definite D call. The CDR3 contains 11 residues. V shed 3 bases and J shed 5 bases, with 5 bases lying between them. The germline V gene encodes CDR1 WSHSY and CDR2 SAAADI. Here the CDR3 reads CASSDANEQYF. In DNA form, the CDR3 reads TGCGCCAGCAGTGACGCCAACGAGCAGTACTTC.

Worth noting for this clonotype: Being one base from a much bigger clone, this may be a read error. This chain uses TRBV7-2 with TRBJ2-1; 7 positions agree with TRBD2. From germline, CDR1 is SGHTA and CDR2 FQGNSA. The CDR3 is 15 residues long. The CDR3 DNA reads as TGTGCCAGCAGCTTAGGGGCTAGCGGATACAATGTGCAGTTCTTC. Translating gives CASSLGASGYNVQFF.

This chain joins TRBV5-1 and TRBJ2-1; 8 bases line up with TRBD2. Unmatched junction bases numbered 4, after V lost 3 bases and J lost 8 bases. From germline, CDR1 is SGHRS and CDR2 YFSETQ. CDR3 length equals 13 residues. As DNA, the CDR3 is TGCGCCAGCAGCTCGCCGGGGGGGGATGAGCAGTTCTTC. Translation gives CASSSPGGDEQFF.

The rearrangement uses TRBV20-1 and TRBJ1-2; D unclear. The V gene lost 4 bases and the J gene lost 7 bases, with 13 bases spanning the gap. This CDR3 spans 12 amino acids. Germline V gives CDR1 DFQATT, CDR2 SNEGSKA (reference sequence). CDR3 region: CSAMFLDVGYTF. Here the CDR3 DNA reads TGCAGTGCTATGTTTCTGGATGTTGGCTACACCTTC.

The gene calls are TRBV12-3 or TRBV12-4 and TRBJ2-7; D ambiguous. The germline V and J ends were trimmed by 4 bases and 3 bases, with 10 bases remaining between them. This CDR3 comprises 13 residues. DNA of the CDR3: TGTGCCAGCAGTTATGGCGGATACTACGAGCAGTACTTC. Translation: CASSYGGYYEQYF.

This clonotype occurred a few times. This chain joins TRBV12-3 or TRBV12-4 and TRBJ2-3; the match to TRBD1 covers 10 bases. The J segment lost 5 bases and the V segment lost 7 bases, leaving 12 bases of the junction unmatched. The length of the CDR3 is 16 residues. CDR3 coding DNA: TGTGCCAGCACCTTCCGAGGGGGACAGGGGAAAGATACGCAGTATTTT. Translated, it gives CASTFRGGQGKDTQYF.

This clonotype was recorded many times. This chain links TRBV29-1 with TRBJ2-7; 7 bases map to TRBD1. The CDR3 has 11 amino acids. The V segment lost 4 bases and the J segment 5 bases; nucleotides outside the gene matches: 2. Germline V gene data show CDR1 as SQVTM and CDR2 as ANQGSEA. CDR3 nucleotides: TGCAGCGTTGCCACAGGGGACGAGCAGTACTTC. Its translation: CSVATGDEQYF.

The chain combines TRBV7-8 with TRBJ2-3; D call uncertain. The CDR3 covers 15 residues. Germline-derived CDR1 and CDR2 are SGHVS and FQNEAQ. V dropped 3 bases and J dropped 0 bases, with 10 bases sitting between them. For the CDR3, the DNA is TGTGCCAGCAGCTTCTCAGAGTATAGCACAGATACGCAGTATTTT. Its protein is CASSFSEYSTDTQYF. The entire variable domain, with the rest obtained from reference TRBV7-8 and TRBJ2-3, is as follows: GAGVSQSPRYKVAKRGQDVALRCDPISGHVSLFWYQQALGQGPEFLTYFQNEAQLDKSGLPSDRFFAERPEGSVSTLKIQRTQQEDSAVYLCASSFSEYSTDTQYFGPGTRLTVL.

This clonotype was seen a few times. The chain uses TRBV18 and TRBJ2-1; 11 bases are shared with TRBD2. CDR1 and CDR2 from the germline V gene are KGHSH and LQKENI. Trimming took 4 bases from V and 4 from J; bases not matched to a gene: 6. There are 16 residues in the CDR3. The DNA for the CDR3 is TGTGCCAGCTCACAAGGACTAGCGGGCACTTACAATGAGCAGTTCTTC. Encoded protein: CASSQGLAGTYNEQFF. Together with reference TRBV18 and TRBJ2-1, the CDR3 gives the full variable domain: NAGVMQNPRHLVRRRGQEARLRCSPMKGHSHVYWYRQLPEEGLKFMVYLQKENIIDESGMPKERFSAEFPKEGPSILRIQQVVRGDSAAYFCASSQGLAGTYNEQFFGPGTRLTVL.

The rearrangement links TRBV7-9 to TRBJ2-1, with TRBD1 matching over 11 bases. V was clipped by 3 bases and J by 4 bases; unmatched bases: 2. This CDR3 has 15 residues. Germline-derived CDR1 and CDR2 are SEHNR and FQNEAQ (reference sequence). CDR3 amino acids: CASSFGDRGYNEQFF. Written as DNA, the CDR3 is TGTGCCAGCAGCTTCGGGGACAGGGGGTACAATGAGCAGTTCTTC. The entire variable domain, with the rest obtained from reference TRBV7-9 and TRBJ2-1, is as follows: DTGVSQNPRHKITKRGQNVTFRCDPISEHNRLYWYRQTLGQGPEFLTYFQNEAQLEKSRLLSDRFSAERPKGSFSTLEIQRTEQGDSAMYLCASSFGDRGYNEQFFGPGTRLTVL.

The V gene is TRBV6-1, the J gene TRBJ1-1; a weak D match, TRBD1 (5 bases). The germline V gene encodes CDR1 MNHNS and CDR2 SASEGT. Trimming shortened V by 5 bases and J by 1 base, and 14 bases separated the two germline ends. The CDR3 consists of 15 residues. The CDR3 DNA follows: TGTGCCAGCAGTCGGGCCGGGGCGTCGAACACTGAAGCTTTCTTT. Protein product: CASSRAGASNTEAFF.

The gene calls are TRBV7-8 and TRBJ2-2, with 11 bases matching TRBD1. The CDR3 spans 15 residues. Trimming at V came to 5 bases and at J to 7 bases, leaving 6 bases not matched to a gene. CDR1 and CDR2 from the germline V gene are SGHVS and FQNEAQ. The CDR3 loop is CASSAGQGAGGELFF. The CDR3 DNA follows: TGTGCCAGCAGCGCCGGACAGGGGGCTGGCGGGGAGCTGTTTTTT.

In DNA form, the CDR3 reads TGTGCCAGCAGCTCCCGGGGTAGCGGATCCTACGAGCAGTACGTC. Residues: CASSSRGSGSYEQYV. The chain recombines TRBV7-2 with TRBJ2-7; D is perhaps TRBD2 (6 bases). With 4 bases removed from V and 1 base from J, the gap between germline ends came to 14 bases. This CDR3 has 15 residues. Germline V gene lookup returns CDR1 SGHTA and CDR2 FQGNSA.

The CDR3 here is CSAARAQGSYEQYF. As DNA, the CDR3 is TGCAGCGCCGCGAGGGCGCAGGGCTCCTACGAGCAGTACTTC. This chain uses TRBV29-1 with TRBJ2-7, with D perhaps given as TRBD1 or TRBD2 (5 bases each). Per germline, CDR1 SQVTM and CDR2 ANQGSEA. Deletions cut 7 bases from V and 0 bases from J, with 16 bases between. The CDR3 length is 14 residues.

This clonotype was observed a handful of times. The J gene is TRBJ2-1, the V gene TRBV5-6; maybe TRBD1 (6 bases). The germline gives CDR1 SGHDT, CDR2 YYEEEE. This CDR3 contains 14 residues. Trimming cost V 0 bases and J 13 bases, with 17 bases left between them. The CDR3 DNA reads TGTGCCAGCAGCTTGGGGGACCTCGACAGGTTCCAGTTCTTC. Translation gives CASSLGDLDRFQFF.

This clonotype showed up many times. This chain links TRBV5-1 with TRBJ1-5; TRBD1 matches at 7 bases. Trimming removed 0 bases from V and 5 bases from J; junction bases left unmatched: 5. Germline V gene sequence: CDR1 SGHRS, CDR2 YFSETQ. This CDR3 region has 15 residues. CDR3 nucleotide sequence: TGCGCCAGCAGCTTGGCCCCAGGGGGAGATCAGCCCCAGCATTTT. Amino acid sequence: CASSLAPGGDQPQHF.

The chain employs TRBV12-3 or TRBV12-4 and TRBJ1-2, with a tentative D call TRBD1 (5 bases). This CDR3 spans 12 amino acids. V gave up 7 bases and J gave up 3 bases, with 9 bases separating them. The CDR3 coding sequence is TGTGCCAGCACCCCGGGGGACTATGGCTACACCTTC. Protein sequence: CASTPGDYGYTF.

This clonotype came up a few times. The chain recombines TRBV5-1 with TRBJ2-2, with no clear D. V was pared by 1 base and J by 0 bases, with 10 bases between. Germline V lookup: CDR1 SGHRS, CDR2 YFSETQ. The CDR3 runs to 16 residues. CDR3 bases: TGCGCCAGCAGCTTGCTAACCGGGTCGAACACCGGGGAGCTGTTTTTT. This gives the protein CASSLLTGSNTGELFF.